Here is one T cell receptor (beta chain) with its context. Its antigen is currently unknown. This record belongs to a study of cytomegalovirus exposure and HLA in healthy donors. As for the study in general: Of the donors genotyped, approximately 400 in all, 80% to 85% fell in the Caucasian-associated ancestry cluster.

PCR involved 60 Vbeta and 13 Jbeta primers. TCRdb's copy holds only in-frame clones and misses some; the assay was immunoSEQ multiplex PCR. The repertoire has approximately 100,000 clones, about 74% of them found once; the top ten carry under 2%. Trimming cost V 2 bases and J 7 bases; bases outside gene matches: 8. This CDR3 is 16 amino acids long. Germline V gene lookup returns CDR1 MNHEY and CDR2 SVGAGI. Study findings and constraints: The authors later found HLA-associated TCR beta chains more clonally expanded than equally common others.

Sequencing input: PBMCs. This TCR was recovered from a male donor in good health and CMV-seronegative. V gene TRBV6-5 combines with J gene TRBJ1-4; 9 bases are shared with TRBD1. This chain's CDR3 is CASSYGGGTGREKLFF. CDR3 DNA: TGTGCCAGCAGTTACGGGGGCGGGACAGGGCGTGAAAAACTGTTTTTT.